This TCR beta chain emerged from a study of cytomegalovirus exposure and HLA in healthy donors. General study points: There were some V segments, including TRBV6-2 and TRBV6-3, excluded as indistinguishable.

This clone was counted ten times or more. What it binds is not known. The PCR was carried out with 60 Vbeta primers and 13 Jbeta primers. Some clones are missing from TCRdb's copy, which holds only in-frame ones; the method was immunoSEQ multiplex PCR. Here the sample spans approximately 160,000 clones, around 78% being singletons. CDR1 and CDR2 from the germline V gene are SGHDT and YYEEEE. With 1 base removed from V and 4 bases from J, the gap between germline ends came to 15 bases. The CDR3 covers 15 residues. The TCR originated in a woman aged 40 to 50 in good health and CMV-seropositive. Sequenced sample: PBMCs. The chain combines TRBV5-6 with TRBJ2-7; tentatively, D is TRBD2 (6 bases). The CDR3 DNA is TGTGCCAGCAGCTTGCTGGGCAGGGACTTGTACGAGCAGTACTTC. The encoded protein is CASSLLGRDLYEQYF. Filled out from reference TRBV5-6 and TRBJ2-7, the complete variable domain reads DAGVTQSPTHLIKTRGQQVTLRCSPKSGHDTVSWYQQALGQGPQFIFQYYEEEERQRGNFPDRFSGHQFPNYSSELNVNALLLGDSALYLCASSLLGRDLYEQYFGPGTRLTVT.